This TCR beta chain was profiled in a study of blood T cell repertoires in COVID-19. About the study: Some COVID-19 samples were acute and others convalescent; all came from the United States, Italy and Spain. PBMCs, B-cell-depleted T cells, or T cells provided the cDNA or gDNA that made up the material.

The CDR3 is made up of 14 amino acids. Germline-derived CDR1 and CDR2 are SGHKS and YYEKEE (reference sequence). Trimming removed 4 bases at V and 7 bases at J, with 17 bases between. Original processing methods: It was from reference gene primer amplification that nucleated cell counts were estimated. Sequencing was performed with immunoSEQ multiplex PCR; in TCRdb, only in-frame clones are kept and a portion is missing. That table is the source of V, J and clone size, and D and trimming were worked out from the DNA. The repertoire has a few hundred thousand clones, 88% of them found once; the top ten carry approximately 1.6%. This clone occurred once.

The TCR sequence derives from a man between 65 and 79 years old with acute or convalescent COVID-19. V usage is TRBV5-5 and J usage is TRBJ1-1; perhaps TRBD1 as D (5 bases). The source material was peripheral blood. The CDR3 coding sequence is TGTGCCAGCAGCCCGGAGTATGACAGATATGAAGCTTTCTTT. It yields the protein CASSPEYDRYEAFF.